This T cell receptor beta chain was retrieved from a study of CD4 T cells in relation to SARS-CoV-2 and coronaviruses. As regards this clone: Its antigen is as yet unknown.

Repertoires were generated with immunoSEQ multiplex PCR, while TCRdb's copy carries only in-frame clones and drops some. The table has around 65,000 clones, about 89% seen once; the top ten hold 1.6%. Before the COVID-19 pandemic, during about 2011-2019, CD4+ T cells were taken from unexposed donors. The study's findings and limits: No crossreactivity against non-spike viral proteins was tested here.

The V gene end was trimmed by 4 bases and the J gene end by 3 bases; junction bases not matched to a gene: 5. This CDR3 contains 16 residues. Germline V CDR1 and CDR2: LNHDA, SQIVND (reference sequence). This clonotype was sampled from a human donor in good health. The rearrangement uses TRBV19 and TRBJ2-1; 11 bases are shared with TRBD2. Sequencing was performed on memory CD4+ T cells from PBMCs. CDR3 protein: CASSTSGTSGYNEQFF. CDR3 sequence (DNA): TGTGCCAGTAGTACATCCGGGACTAGCGGCTACAATGAGCAGTTCTTC.